These 22 T cell receptor beta chains came from one sample sequenced in a study of cytomegalovirus exposure and HLA in healthy donors. PCR was performed using 60 Vbeta and 13 Jbeta primers. Using immunoSEQ multiplex PCR, the repertoire was profiled, and TCRdb retains in-frame clones only, with some absent. The profile covers around 150,000 clones, with just under 80% appearing a single time and roughly 1.3% taken by the ten largest. The specimen sequenced was PBMCs. The origin of the receptors is a woman in her 50s in good health and CMV-seronegative.

The rearrangement joins TRBV6-5 to TRBJ1-2; tentative D call: TRBD1 (5 bases). This CDR3 region has 15 residues. Germline CDR1 reads MNHEY; CDR2 reads SVGAGI. V dropped 5 bases and J dropped 2 bases, with 15 bases sitting between them. The CDR3 sequence: CASSPATDQNYGYTF. CDR3 bases: TGTGCCAGCAGTCCCGCGACAGACCAAAACTATGGCTACACCTTC.

The chain combines TRBV9 with TRBJ2-5, with 14 bases fitting TRBD2. V shed 4 bases and J 2 bases; nucleotides not matched to a gene: 10. The CDR3 runs 18 residues. Germline V lookup: CDR1 SGDLS, CDR2 YYNGEE. This chain's CDR3 is CASSQGGTSGSGQETQYF. The CDR3 region has the DNA TGTGCCAGCAGCCAAGGAGGGACTAGCGGGAGTGGACAAGAGACCCAGTACTTC.

V is TRBV7-2 and J is TRBJ1-2, with 8 bases lining up with TRBD1. Per the germline V gene, CDR1 is SGHTA and CDR2 is FQGNSA. J was trimmed by 4 bases and V by 8 bases; bases with no gene match: 12. This CDR3 region has 15 residues. CDR3 nucleotide sequence: TGTGCCAGCCACACTCGGGCAGGGGGCGCCTATGGCTACACCTTC. Its translation: CASHTRAGGAYGYTF.

This clone was picked up a small number of times. The gene calls are TRBV6-5 and TRBJ2-2, with 8 bases aligning to TRBD2. The CDR3 contains 16 residues. From germline, CDR1 is MNHEY and CDR2 SVGAGI. The V and J ends lost 4 bases and 6 bases, in that order; junction bases with no gene match: 10. The CDR3 region is CASSSLGIGRAGELFF. CDR3 DNA sequence: TGTGCCAGCAGTTCCCTAGGGATCGGGAGGGCCGGGGAGCTGTTTTTT.

The V gene is TRBV19, the J gene TRBJ2-1, with TRBD1 matching over 7 bases. This CDR3 region has 15 residues. Germline CDR1 reads LNHDA; CDR2 reads SQIVND (reference sequence). J gave up 9 bases and V 2 bases, and 10 bases lay outside the gene matches. The CDR3 DNA is TGTGCCAGTAGTATAACAGGGGTCGAGTTCTCTGAGCAGTTCTTC. Its protein product is CASSITGVEFSEQFF.

The gene calls are TRBV7-6 and TRBJ1-4, with a tentative D call TRBD1 (5 bases). The CDR3 consists of 19 residues. Per the germline V gene, CDR1 is SGHVS and CDR2 is FNYEAQ. V dropped 2 bases and J dropped 8 bases, with 27 bases sitting between them. In DNA, the CDR3 is TGTGCCAGCAGCTTACGGAGGAGGGGTGGGGCCGTTCACCTCGAAAAACTGTTTTTT. Protein: CASSLRRRGGAVHLEKLFF.

The chain has TRBV27 and TRBJ2-7; D is perhaps TRBD1 (6 bases). The CDR3 totals 13 residues. CDR1 is MNHEY and CDR2 is SMNVEV in the germline V gene (reference sequence). Trimming left V 6 bases short and J 3 bases short, with 12 bases between. The CDR3 coding sequence is TGTGCCAGCAGCCCAGGACAGAACTACGAGCAGTACTTC. Amino acids: CASSPGQNYEQYF.

The chain couples TRBV5-1 to TRBJ2-1; D perhaps matches TRBD1 (5 bases). Germline assignment: CDR1 SGHRS and CDR2 YFSETQ. With 0 bases removed from V and 0 bases from J, the gap between germline ends came to 13 bases. The CDR3 loop spans 17 amino acids. CDR3 sequence: CASSLDLGLTSYNEQFF. The CDR3 region has the DNA TGCGCCAGCAGCTTGGATCTGGGGCTTACCTCCTACAATGAGCAGTTCTTC.

With respect to this clone: The same CDR3 is also encoded by other DNA sequences in this sample. V and J are TRBV30 and TRBJ1-1, with D possibly TRBD1 on 6 matching bases. Between the trimmed V and J ends, which lost 8 bases and 6 bases, there was a span of 16 bases. Germline-derived CDR1 and CDR2 are GTSNPN and SVGIG (reference sequence). The CDR3 is 12 amino acids. The CDR3 nucleotides are TGTGCCGGCGGAACAGGGAGGGCTGAAGCTTTCTTT. Protein sequence: CAGGTGRAEAFF.

The V and J genes are TRBV28 and TRBJ1-5, with TRBD1 as a possible D gene (6 bases). The CDR3 runs to 15 residues. V lost 8 bases to trimming and J lost 0 bases, with 14 bases between them. Germline CDR1 reads MDHEN; CDR2 reads SYDVKM. The chain's CDR3 is CASATGIHSNQPQHF. CDR3 coding DNA: TGTGCCAGCGCTACAGGGATTCATAGCAATCAGCCCCAGCATTTT.

The rearrangement uses TRBV11-2 and TRBJ2-7, with D possibly TRBD2 on 5 matching bases. The V gene's germline CDR1 is SGHAT and CDR2 FQNNGV. Trimming cost V 1 base and J 7 bases, with 14 bases left between them. The CDR3 runs 14 residues. This CDR3 is CASSLGALAREQYF. In DNA, the CDR3 is TGTGCCAGCAGCTTAGGCGCCCTAGCACGGGAGCAGTACTTC.

The chain has TRBV6-5 and TRBJ2-5; 13 bases match TRBD2. CDR1 MNHEY and CDR2 SVGAGI come from the germline V gene. The CDR3 is made up of 14 amino acids. The V and J ends lost 5 bases and 11 bases, in that order; junction bases with no gene match: 8. CDR3 residues: CASSPIGTSGTQYF. CDR3 sequence (DNA): TGTGCCAGCAGTCCTATCGGGACTAGCGGGACACAGTACTTC.

This clone was detected a few times. The chain is built from TRBV6-5 and TRBJ2-7, with D possibly being TRBD1 (6 bases). Deletions cut 6 bases from V and 3 bases from J, with 15 bases between. The CDR3 length is 14 residues. CDR1 is MNHEY and CDR2 is SVGAGI in the germline V gene. CDR3 in amino acids: CASSRQAGSYEQYF. The DNA for the CDR3 is TGTGCCAGCAGCCGACAGGCTGGGAGCTACGAGCAGTACTTC.

The CDR3 coding sequence is TGTGCCAGCAGCTCCGGGACAGGGAGTTATAACACCGGGGAGCTGTTTTTT. The encoded protein is CASSSGTGSYNTGELFF. The gene calls are TRBV7-9 and TRBJ2-2; 9 bases match TRBD1. The length of the CDR3 is 17 residues. CDR1 and CDR2 (germline): SEHNR, FQNEAQ (reference sequence). V shed 4 bases and J 2 bases; nucleotides not matched to a gene: 8.

The J gene is TRBJ1-2, the V gene TRBV13, with unresolved D. The V gene lost 0 bases and the J gene lost 4 bases, with 15 bases spanning the gap. This CDR3 is built from 16 residues. Germline V gene data show CDR1 as PRHDT and CDR2 as FYEKMQ (reference sequence). The CDR3 bases are TGTGCCAGCAGCTTAGGCCTGCGGAGAGTTGGCTATGGCTACACCTTC. This gives the protein CASSLGLRRVGYGYTF.

The V and J genes are TRBV5-1 and TRBJ1-2; D is ambiguous. The germline gives CDR1 SGHRS, CDR2 YFSETQ. The CDR3 covers 11 residues. Trimming left V 6 bases short and J 8 bases short, with 11 bases between. This chain's CDR3 is CASTYGEGYTF. In nucleotides, the CDR3 is TGCGCCAGCACTTACGGAGAGGGCTACACCTTC.

V and J are TRBV18 and TRBJ1-1; no reliable D call. Germline lookup yields CDR1 KGHSH and CDR2 LQKENI. Trimming removed 2 bases at V and 6 bases at J, with 10 bases between. CDR3 length: 13 residues. Here the CDR3 reads CASSPLGNAEAFF. The CDR3 nucleotides are TGTGCCAGCTCACCATTGGGCAACGCTGAAGCTTTCTTT.

The chain combines TRBV10-3 with TRBJ1-4; D might be TRBD1 (6 bases). Trimming left V 8 bases short and J 8 bases short, with 18 bases between. From germline, CDR1 is ENHRY and CDR2 SYGVKD. The CDR3 consists of 14 residues. In nucleotides, the CDR3 is TGTGCCATCCGGGAAGGGACATCGCCGGAAAAACTGTTTTTT. This encodes CAIREGTSPEKLFF.

The rearrangement uses TRBV12-5 and TRBJ2-3, with D possibly being TRBD1 (6 bases). The CDR3 has 15 residues. The germline gives CDR1 LGHNT, CDR2 FRNRAP. The germline V and J ends were trimmed by 1 base and 7 bases, with 15 bases remaining between them. The CDR3 here is CASGLGTASLNTQYF. For the CDR3, the DNA is TGTGCTAGTGGTTTGGGGACAGCCTCCTTAAATACGCAGTATTTT. Variable domain in full (rest from reference TRBV12-5 and TRBJ2-3): DARVTQTPRHKVTEMGQEVTMRCQPILGHNTVFWYRQTMMQGLELLAYFRNRAPLDDSGMPKDRFSAEMPDATLATLKIQPSEPRDSAVYFCASGLGTASLNTQYFGPGTRLTVL.

This clone was counted a few times. The DNA for the CDR3 is TGTGCCAGCAGCTTAGGACAGGACACAAACTACGAGCAGTACTTC. This gives the protein CASSLGQDTNYEQYF. The V call is TRBV11-2, the J call TRBJ2-7, with a tentative D call TRBD1 (6 bases). CDR3 length: 15 residues. The V gene's germline CDR1 is SGHAT and CDR2 FQNNGV. Trimming stripped 1 base from V and 3 bases from J, with 13 bases between.

The rearrangement uses TRBV9 and TRBJ2-5; 10 bases match TRBD1. Germline V lookup: CDR1 SGDLS, CDR2 YYNGEE. The CDR3 totals 16 residues. After removal of 0 bases from V and 5 bases from J, the junction contained 7 bases not matched to a gene. CDR3: CASSVGGTGVGETQYF. CDR3 sequence (DNA): TGTGCCAGCAGCGTAGGGGGGACAGGGGTAGGGGAGACCCAGTACTTC. The full variable domain, completed using reference TRBV9 and TRBJ2-5, is DSGVTQTPKHLITATGQRVTLRCSPRSGDLSVYWYQQSLDQGLQFLIQYYNGEERAKGNILERFSAQQFPDLHSELNLSSLELGDSALYFCASSVGGTGVGETQYFGPGTRLLVL.

The rearrangement joins TRBV6-5 to TRBJ1-1, with D tentatively TRBD1 (5 bases). CDR3 length: 14 residues. V lost 6 bases and J lost 5, with 16 bases in between. Germline CDR1 reads MNHEY; CDR2 reads SVGAGI. The CDR3 DNA reads TGTGCCAGCAGCGTTTCCCGGGCAGGGACTGAAGCTTTCTTT. Encoded protein: CASSVSRAGTEAFF.